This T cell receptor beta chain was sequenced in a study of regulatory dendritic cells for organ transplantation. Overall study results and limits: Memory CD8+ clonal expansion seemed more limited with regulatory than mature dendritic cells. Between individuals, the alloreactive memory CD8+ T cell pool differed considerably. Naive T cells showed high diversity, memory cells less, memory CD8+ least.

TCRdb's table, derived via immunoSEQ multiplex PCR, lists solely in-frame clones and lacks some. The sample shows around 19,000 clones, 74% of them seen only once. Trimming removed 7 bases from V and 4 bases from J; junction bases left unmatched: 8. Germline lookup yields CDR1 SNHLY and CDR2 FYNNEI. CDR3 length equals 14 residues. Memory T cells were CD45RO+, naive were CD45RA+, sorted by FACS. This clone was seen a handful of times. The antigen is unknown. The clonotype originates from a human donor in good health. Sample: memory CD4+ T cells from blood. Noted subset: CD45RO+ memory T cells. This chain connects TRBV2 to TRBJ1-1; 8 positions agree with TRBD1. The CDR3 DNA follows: TGTGCCAGCATAAATGACAGGGGTGGCACTGAAGCTTTCTTT. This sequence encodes CASINDRGGTEAFF.